This TCR beta chain originates from a study of tumor-infiltrating lymphocytes in primary liver carcinoma. About the study: Regardless of tissue type, samples showed similar yields of roughly 3.65 to 7.5 million productive TCRbeta reads.

Details on this clonotype: No antigen is known for it. The junction departs from germline at one end; a sequencing error may be responsible.

Co-extracted RNA and DNA came from around 18-30 mg of unsorted bulk tissue. Chronic HBV infection was present, with no prior treatment. Reverse transcription of 500 to 650 ng total RNA with a constant-region primer produced TCR beta cDNA. Slightly modified ARM-PCR with three nested multiplex PCR rounds yielded TCR beta libraries. From the multiplex PCR reads, TCRdb called clonotypes with MiXCR, one entry per CDR3 protein. The data show fewer than 250,000 distinct CDR3 sequences, with around four fifths seen just once and 15% to 20% held by the top ten. General observations from the study: Just about 7-25% of leading clones were found in every one of five regions. Tumors significantly exceeded blood in top-250-clone fraction (p = 0.039).

This TCR was sampled from a man aged 35-49 years with primary liver carcinoma and hepatitis B virus infection. The source material was tumor tissue from primary liver carcinoma.

The CDR3 spells CASSLTASGRAGSETQYF. CDR3 bases: TGTGCCAGCAGCCTAACAGCTAGCGGGAGGGCCGGCTCGGAGACACAGTACTTC. The chain couples TRBV4-1 to TRBJ2-5; 12 nucleotides line up with TRBD2. This CDR3 has 18 amino acids. Germline CDR1 and CDR2: MGHRA and YSYEKL.